This paragraph reports one TCR beta chain. Its antigen is undetermined. Following RNA extraction, reverse transcription yielded cDNA that acted as the sequencing template. Data came from immunoSEQ multiplex PCR; TCRdb stores just in-frame clones and leaves some out. The sample has approximately 150,000 clones, roughly 86% seen once. V was trimmed by 7 bases and J by 4 bases, leaving 14 bases between them. The length of the CDR3 is 13 residues. The germline gives CDR1 MNHEY, CDR2 SVGAGI. This sample's treatment: oral pan-JAK inhibitor, 5-10 mg twice daily. The sample belongs to a study of CD8+ T cells in alopecia areata. Broader study findings: Scalp samples also yield sequences of resident alphabeta T cells from normal skin. Relative to normal scalp, lesional scalp, especially alopecia totalis/universalis, showed higher clonality.

This receptor was taken from a human donor with alopecia areata. Sequenced here: CD8+ T cells sorted from blood, sampled at week 4, from a patient treated with tofacitinib. The rearrangement joins TRBV6-5 to TRBJ2-7; a weak D match, TRBD2 (5 bases). CDR3: CASTLTRGYEQYF. CDR3 DNA sequence: TGTGCCAGCACCCTAACACGGGGATACGAGCAGTACTTC.